This T cell receptor beta chain was profiled in a study of quantifying T cell responses using KT2 cells (TCRdb year 2017). As for the study more broadly: RNA was DNase-treated and reverse transcribed with TCR alpha and beta constant-region primers, mostly using SuperScript III. Under optimum conditions, the T4 ligation step was estimated to exceed 8% efficiency. PCR2 was performed as a SYBR Green qPCR and was stopped at a predetermined fluorescence threshold so that over-amplification was avoided.

Results and caveats for the whole study, not just this receptor: At very high KT2 spike-in numbers, detection of KT2 sequences reached saturation. Counts of KT2 alpha and beta sequences scaled linearly with input KT2 cell number over several orders of magnitude. Even at the lowest spike-in tested, roughly one KT2 cell per 100,000 PBMC, KT2 sequences were still detected. No side-by-side comparison between this pipeline and other TCR sequencing techniques was included in the study.

Known numbers of KT2, a T cell clone whose TCR had been sequenced previously, were spiked into unfractionated PBMC to test the sensitivity and accuracy of the pipeline. A range of KT2-to-PBMC ratios was set up by mixing KT2 cells into a fixed number of PBMC. The CDR3, cysteine through phenylalanine, is 12 amino acids long. Only the CDR3 region is kept as DNA, spanning 36 bases read in frame from base 1. Trimming leaves V shorter by 6 bases and J shorter by 5 bases, with the junction holding 2 bases beyond the gene matches. CDR1 and CDR2 (SEHNR, FQNEAQ) derive from the germline V gene (reference sequence). This clonotype was counted ten times or more. Its cognate antigen has yet to be identified. Nothing much larger sits one base from this clone, and base qualities are not available. Library creation used UMI-ligation and nested PCR. A single-stranded oligonucleotide carrying the Illumina SP2 sequence and a UMI was ligated to the cDNA 3' end using T4 RNA ligase 1. PCR1 ran approximately 4 cycles (98°C 15 s, 69°C 30 s, 72°C 40 s); the beta primer was an equimolar mix of RC1.1 and RC1.2 covering TRBC1 and TRBC2. Starting at PCR2, TCR alpha and beta chains were handled separately, and sample indices and Illumina adaptors were added. The UMI was composed of 12 random nucleotides, arranged as two hexamers separated by a spacer, and was positioned after an 8-base spacer. Libraries were sequenced on an Illumina MiSeq using v2 2x251 paired-end chemistry, with around 13 samples typically included per run. PhiX DNA at roughly 5-7.5% was added to each sequencing library to increase diversity. In the paper's pipeline: The raw reads were converted into FASTQ with bcl2fastq and then demultiplexed by dual indices with Demultiplexor. V and J genes were assigned by Decombinator through tag matching that permitted a single base-pair mismatch. Using UMIs, Collapsinator corrected both sequencing errors and the frequency errors that come from PCR heterogeneity. Decombinator identifiers were converted to nucleotide sequence by CDR3Translator, the sequences were translated to amino acids, and CDR3 was extracted using C- and N-terminal motifs. Each distinct KT2 TCR was counted as one cluster of KT2 sequences that shared a single unique molecular identifier. TCRdb cleaned the public reads at Q25 with fastp, built clones with MiXCR and kept in-frame beta chains. Identical CDR3 protein sequences are pooled into one entry, listed with their most common genes and DNA. The V and J calls and clone size come from TCRdb's table, not from the authors' own analysis. This sample comprises 40,000 to 50,000 distinct CDR3 sequences, more than 15% of them detected only once. The ten biggest clones cover approximately 40% of the sample.

The sequence was obtained from a human donor. Sequencing was carried out using PBMCs spiked with cells of the T cell clone KT2. The chain is made from TRBV7-9 and TRBJ2-7; 9 junctional bases match TRBD1. Here the CDR3 is given as CASSWDRDEQYF. In nucleotides, the sequence is TGTGCCAGCAGTTGGGACAGGGACGAGCAGTACTTC. Where the CDR3 stops, the reference TRBV7-9 and TRBJ2-7 genes take over; the full variable domain is DTGVSQNPRHKITKRGQNVTFRCDPISEHNRLYWYRQTLGQGPEFLTYFQNEAQLEKSRLLSDRFSAERPKGSFSTLEIQRTEQGDSAMYLCASSWDRDEQYFGPGTRLTVT.